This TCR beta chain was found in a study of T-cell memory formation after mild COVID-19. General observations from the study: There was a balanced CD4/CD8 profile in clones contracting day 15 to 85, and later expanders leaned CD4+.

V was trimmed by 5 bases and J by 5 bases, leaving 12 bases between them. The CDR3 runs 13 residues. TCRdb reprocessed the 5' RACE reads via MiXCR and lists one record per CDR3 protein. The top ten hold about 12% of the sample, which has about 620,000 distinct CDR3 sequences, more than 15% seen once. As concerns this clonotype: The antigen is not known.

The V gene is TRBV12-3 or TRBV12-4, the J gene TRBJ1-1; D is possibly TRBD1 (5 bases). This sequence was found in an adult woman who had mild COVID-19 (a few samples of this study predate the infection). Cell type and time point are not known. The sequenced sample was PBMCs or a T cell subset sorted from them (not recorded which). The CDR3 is CASSKEGRTEAFF. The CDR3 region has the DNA TGTGCCAGCAGTAAGGAGGGGAGGACTGAAGCTTTCTTT.